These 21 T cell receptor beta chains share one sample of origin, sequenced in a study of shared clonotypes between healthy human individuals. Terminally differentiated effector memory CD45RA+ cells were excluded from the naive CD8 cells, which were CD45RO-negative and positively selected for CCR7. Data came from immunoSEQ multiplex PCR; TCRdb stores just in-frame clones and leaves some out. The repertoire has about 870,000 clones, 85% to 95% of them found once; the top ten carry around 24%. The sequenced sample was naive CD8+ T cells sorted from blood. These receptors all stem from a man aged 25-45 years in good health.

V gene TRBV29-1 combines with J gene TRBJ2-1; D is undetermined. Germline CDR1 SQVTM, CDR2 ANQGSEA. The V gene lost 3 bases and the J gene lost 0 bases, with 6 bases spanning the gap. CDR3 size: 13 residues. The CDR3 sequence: CSVDLSSYNEQFF. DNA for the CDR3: TGCAGCGTTGATTTAAGCTCCTACAATGAGCAGTTCTTC.

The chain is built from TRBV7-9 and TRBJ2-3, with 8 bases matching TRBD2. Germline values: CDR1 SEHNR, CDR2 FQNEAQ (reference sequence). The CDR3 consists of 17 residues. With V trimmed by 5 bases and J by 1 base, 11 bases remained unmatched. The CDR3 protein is CASSRLSSGMGTDTQYF. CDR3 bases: TGTGCCAGCAGCCGATTGAGTAGCGGGATGGGCACAGATACGCAGTATTTT.

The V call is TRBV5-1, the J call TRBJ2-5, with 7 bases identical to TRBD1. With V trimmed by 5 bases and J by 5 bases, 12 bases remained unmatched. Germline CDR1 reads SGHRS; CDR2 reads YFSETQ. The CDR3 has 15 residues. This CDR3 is CASSEGAALRETQYF. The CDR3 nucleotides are TGCGCCAGCAGTGAGGGGGCCGCCCTCAGGGAGACCCAGTACTTC.

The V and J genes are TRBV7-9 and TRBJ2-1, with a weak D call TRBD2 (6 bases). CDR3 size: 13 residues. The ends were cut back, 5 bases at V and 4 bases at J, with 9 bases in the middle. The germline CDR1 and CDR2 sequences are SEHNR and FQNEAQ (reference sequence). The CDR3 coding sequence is TGTGCCAGCAGCGACGGGAGTTACAATGAGCAGTTCTTC. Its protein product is CASSDGSYNEQFF.

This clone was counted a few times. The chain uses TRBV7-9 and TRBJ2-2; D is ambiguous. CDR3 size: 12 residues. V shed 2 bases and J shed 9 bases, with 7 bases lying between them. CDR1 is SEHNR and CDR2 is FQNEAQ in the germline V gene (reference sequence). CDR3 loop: CASSLSTRELFF. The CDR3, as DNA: TGTGCCAGCAGCTTAAGTACGAGGGAGCTGTTTTTT. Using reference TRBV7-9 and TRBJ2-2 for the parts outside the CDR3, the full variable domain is DTGVSQNPRHKITKRGQNVTFRCDPISEHNRLYWYRQTLGQGPEFLTYFQNEAQLEKSRLLSDRFSAERPKGSFSTLEIQRTEQGDSAMYLCASSLSTRELFFGEGSRLTVL.

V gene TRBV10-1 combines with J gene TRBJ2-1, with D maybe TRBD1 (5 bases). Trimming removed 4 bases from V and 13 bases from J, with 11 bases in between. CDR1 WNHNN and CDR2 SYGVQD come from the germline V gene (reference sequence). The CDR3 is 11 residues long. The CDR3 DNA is TGCGCCAGCAGTGGGTTAGGGGAACAGTTCTTC. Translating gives CASSGLGEQFF.

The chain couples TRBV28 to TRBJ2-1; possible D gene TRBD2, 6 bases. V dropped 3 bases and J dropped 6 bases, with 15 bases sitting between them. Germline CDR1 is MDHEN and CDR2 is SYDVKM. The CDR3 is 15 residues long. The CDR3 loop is CASSFAVLGGNEQFF. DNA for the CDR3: TGTGCCAGCAGTTTCGCTGTATTGGGGGGCAATGAGCAGTTCTTC.

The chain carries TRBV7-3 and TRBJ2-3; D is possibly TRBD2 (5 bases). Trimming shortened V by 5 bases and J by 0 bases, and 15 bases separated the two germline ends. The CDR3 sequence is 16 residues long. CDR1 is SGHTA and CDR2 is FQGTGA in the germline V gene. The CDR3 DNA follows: TGTGCCAGCAGCCCCGTGGCGGGTACAAGCACAGATACGCAGTATTTT. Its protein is CASSPVAGTSTDTQYF. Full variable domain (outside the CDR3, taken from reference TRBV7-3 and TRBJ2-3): GAGVSQTPSNKVTEKGKYVELRCDPISGHTALYWYRQSLGQGPEFLIYFQGTGAADDSGLPNDRFFAVRPEGSVSTLKIQRTERGDSAVYLCASSPVAGTSTDTQYFGPGTRLTVL.

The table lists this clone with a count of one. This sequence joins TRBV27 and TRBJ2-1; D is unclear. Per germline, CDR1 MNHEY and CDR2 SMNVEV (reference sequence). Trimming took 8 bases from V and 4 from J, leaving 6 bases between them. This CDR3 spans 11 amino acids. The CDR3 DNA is TGTGCCAGCGGGTGGTACAATGAGCAGTTCTTC. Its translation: CASGWYNEQFF.

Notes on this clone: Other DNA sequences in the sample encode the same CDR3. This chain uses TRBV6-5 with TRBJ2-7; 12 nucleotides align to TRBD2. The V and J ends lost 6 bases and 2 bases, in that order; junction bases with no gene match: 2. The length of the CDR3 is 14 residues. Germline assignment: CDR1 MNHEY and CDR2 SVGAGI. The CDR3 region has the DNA TGTGCCAGCAGACTAGCGGGAGGCCCCTACGAGCAGTACTTC. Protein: CASRLAGGPYEQYF.

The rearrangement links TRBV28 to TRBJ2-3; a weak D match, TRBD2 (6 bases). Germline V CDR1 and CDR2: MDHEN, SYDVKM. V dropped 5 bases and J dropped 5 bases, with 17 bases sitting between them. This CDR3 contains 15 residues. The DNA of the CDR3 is TGTGCCAGCAGTACCTTCCCGGGAGCGAGAGATACGCAGTATTTT. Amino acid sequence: CASSTFPGARDTQYF.

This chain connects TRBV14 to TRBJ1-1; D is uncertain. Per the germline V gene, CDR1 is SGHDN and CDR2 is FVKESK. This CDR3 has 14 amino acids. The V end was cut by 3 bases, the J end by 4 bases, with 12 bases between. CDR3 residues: CASSHTGLSTEAFF. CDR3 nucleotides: TGTGCCAGCAGCCACACCGGACTGAGCACTGAAGCTTTCTTT.

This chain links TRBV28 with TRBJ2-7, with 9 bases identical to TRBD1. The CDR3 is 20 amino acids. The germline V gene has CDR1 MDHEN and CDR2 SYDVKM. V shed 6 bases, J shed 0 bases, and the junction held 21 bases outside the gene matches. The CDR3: CASSQFTGGSSITLSYEQYF. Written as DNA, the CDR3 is TGTGCCAGCAGCCAATTTACAGGGGGCTCATCAATAACCCTCTCCTACGAGCAGTACTTC.

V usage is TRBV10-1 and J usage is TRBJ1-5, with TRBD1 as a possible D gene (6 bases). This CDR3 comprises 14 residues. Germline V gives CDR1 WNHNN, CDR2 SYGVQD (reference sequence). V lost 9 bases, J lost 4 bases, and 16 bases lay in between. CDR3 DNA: TGCGCCAGAACCGCGGGACAACCGAATCAGCCCCAGCATTTT. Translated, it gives CARTAGQPNQPQHF.

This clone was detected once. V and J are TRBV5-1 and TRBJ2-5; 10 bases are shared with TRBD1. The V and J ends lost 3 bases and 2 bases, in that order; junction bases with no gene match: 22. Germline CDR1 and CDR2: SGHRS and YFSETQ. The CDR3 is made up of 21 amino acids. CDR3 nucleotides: TGCGCCAGCAGCTCCAAGGACAGGGGGTTTCAAGGCTCGCGACGACAAGAGACCCAGTACTTC. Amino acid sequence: CASSSKDRGFQGSRRQETQYF.

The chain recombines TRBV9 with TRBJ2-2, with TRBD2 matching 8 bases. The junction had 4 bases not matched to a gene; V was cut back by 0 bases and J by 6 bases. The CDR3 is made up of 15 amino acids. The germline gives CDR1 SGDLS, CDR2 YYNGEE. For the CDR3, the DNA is TGTGCCAGCAGCGTAGATGGACTAGCAGCCGGGGAGCTGTTTTTT. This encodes CASSVDGLAAGELFF.

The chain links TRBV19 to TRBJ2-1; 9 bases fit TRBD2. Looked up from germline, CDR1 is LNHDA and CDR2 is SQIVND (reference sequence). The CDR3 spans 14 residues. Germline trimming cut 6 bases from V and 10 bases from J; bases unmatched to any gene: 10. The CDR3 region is CASSGVAGAQEQFF. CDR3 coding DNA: TGTGCCAGTAGCGGGGTAGCGGGAGCCCAAGAGCAGTTCTTC.

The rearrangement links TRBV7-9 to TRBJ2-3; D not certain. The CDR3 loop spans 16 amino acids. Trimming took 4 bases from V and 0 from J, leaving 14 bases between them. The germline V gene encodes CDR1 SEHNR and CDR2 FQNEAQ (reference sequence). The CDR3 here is CASSSIQTSSTDTQYF. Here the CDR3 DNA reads TGTGCCAGCAGCTCTATTCAGACCTCTAGCACAGATACGCAGTATTTT. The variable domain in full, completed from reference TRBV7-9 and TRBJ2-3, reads DTGVSQNPRHKITKRGQNVTFRCDPISEHNRLYWYRQTLGQGPEFLTYFQNEAQLEKSRLLSDRFSAERPKGSFSTLEIQRTEQGDSAMYLCASSSIQTSSTDTQYFGPGTRLTVL.

CDR3 nucleotide sequence: TGTGCCAGCTCACCCGCTATGGACAGGGGTTGGAACAATGAGCAGTTCTTC. Translation gives CASSPAMDRGWNNEQFF. J is TRBJ2-1 and V is TRBV18; 9 bases fit TRBD1. Germline V gene lookup returns CDR1 KGHSH and CDR2 LQKENI. The length of the CDR3 is 17 residues. The V and J ends lost 3 bases and 5 bases, in that order; junction bases with no gene match: 11.

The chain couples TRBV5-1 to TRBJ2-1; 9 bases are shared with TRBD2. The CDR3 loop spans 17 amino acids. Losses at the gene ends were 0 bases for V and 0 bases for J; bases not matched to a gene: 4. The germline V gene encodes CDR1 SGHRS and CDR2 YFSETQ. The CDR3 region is CASSLALAGPSYNEQFF. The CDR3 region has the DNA TGCGCCAGCAGCTTGGCTCTAGCGGGACCCTCCTACAATGAGCAGTTCTTC.

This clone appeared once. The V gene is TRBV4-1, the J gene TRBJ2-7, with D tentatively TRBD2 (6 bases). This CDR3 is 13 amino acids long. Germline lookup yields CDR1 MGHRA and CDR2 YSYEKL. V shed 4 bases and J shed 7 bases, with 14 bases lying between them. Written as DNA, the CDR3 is TGCGCCAGCAGCCGGCGGGAATCACAAGAGCAGTACTTC. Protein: CASSRRESQEQYF.